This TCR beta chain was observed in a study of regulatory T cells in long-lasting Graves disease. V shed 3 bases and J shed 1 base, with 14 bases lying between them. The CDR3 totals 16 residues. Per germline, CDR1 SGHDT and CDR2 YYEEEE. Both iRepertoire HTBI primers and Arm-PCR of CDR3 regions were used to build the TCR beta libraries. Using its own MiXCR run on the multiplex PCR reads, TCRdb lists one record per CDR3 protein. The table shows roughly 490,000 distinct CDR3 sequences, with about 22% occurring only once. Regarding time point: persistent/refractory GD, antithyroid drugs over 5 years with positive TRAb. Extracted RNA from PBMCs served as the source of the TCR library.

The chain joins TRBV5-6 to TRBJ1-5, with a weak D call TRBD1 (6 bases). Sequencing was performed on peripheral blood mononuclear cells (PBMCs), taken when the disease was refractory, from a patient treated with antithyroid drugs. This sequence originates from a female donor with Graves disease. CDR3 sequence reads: CASSSFDRLSNQPQHF. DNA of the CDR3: TGTGCCAGCAGCTCTTTTGACAGGTTGAGCAATCAGCCCCAGCATTTT.